These 20 T cell receptor beta chains came from one sample sequenced in a study of beta chain features in type 1 diabetes. Expressed TCRB transcripts were sequenced because the isolated RNA had all been reverse transcribed beforehand. Data came from immunoSEQ multiplex PCR; TCRdb stores just in-frame clones and leaves some out. In the table there are approximately 300,000 clones, 8% to 13% of which are singletons. The sample taken for sequencing was naive CD4+ T cells from blood. The receptors shown here come from a woman aged 25 to 45 in good health.

The V gene is TRBV2, the J gene TRBJ2-1; TRBD1 agrees at 11 bases. The CDR3 contains 15 residues. V was clipped by 6 bases and J by 3 bases; unmatched bases: 4. Looked up from germline, CDR1 is SNHLY and CDR2 is FYNNEI. The CDR3 bases are TGTGCCAGCAGGCCGGGACAGGGGGACTACAATGAGCAGTTCTTC. The encoded protein is CASRPGQGDYNEQFF.

The chain carries TRBV2 and TRBJ1-2; D possibly corresponds to TRBD1 (5 bases). Trimming shortened V by 3 bases and J by 2 bases, and 10 bases separated the two germline ends. This CDR3 is built from 14 residues. The germline V gene has CDR1 SNHLY and CDR2 FYNNEI. This CDR3 reads CASSDREGNYGYTF. Written as DNA, the CDR3 is TGTGCCAGCAGTGATAGGGAGGGGAACTATGGCTACACCTTC.

This clone turned up a few times. V and J are TRBV30 and TRBJ2-1; TRBD1 matches 8 bases. The germline CDR1 and CDR2 sequences are GTSNPN and SVGIG (reference sequence). The CDR3 runs to 13 residues. V shed 4 bases and J 8 bases; nucleotides not matched to a gene: 7. The CDR3 DNA reads TGTGCCTGGACCAGGGGGCTAATCGATGAGCAGTTCTTC. It translates to CAWTRGLIDEQFF.

The chain joins TRBV29-1 to TRBJ2-2, with D tentatively TRBD1 (8 bases). The V end lost 5 bases, the J end lost 5 bases, and 15 bases lay between the germline ends. CDR3 length: 14 amino acids. CDR1 is SQVTM, CDR2 ANQGSEA, per germline. The chain's CDR3 is CSVREQGGTGELFF. The CDR3 coding sequence is TGCAGCGTTCGCGAACAGGGGGGGACCGGGGAGCTGTTTTTT.

In this sample, this clone turned up a few times. The chain is built from TRBV7-8 and TRBJ2-1, with 11 bases lining up with TRBD2. J gave up 6 bases and V 5 bases, and 3 bases lay outside the gene matches. In germline, CDR1 is SGHVS, CDR2 FQNEAQ. CDR3 length: 14 amino acids. CDR3 DNA: TGTGCCAGCAGCCGAGGACTAGCGGGCAATGAGCAGTTCTTC. Translated: CASSRGLAGNEQFF.

The rearrangement joins TRBV10-2 to TRBJ2-6; perhaps TRBD2 as D (5 bases). The CDR3 length is 14 residues. Germline V lookup: CDR1 WSHSY, CDR2 SAAADI. Trimming shortened V by 7 bases and J by 4 bases, and 11 bases separated the two germline ends. The DNA for the CDR3 is TGCGCCAGCACGGTGGGAGCAGGGGCCAACGTCCTGACTTTC. Translation gives CASTVGAGANVLTF.

The genes are TRBV4-2 and TRBJ1-3; no clear D gene. Deletions cut 0 bases from V and 10 bases from J, with 25 bases between. Germline values: CDR1 LGHNA, CDR2 YNFKEQ. The CDR3 runs to 18 residues. The CDR3 DNA reads TGTGCCAGCAGCCAAGACCGCCGTCAAGGTCTGGTCGCGGGGACCATATATTTT. It yields the protein CASSQDRRQGLVAGTIYF.

The chain carries TRBV7-2 and TRBJ2-5; possible D gene TRBD1, 6 bases. The CDR3 sequence is 13 residues long. Germline values: CDR1 SGHTA, CDR2 FQGNSA. The germline V and J ends were trimmed by 1 base and 4 bases, with 7 bases remaining between them. CDR3 region: CASSLVGAETQYF. The DNA of the CDR3 is TGTGCCAGCAGCTTAGTGGGGGCAGAGACCCAGTACTTC.

The CDR3, as DNA: TGTGCCAGCAGCTTAATAGAAGTTTACCAAGAGACCCAGTACTTC. Its translation is CASSLIEVYQETQYF. The V gene is TRBV7-3, the J gene TRBJ2-5, with unresolved D. The V end was cut by 1 base, the J end by 0 bases, with 9 bases between. Germline-derived CDR1 and CDR2 are SGHTA and FQGTGA. The CDR3 consists of 15 residues. Full variable domain (remainder filled in from reference TRBV7-3 and TRBJ2-5): GAGVSQTPSNKVTEKGKYVELRCDPISGHTALYWYRQSLGQGPEFLIYFQGTGAADDSGLPNDRFFAVRPEGSVSTLKIQRTERGDSAVYLCASSLIEVYQETQYFGPGTRLLVL.

The chain couples TRBV7-2 to TRBJ2-2; possible D gene TRBD2, 6 bases. Germline values: CDR1 SGHTA, CDR2 FQGNSA. The CDR3 is 15 residues long. V was trimmed by 8 bases and J by 2 bases, leaving 15 bases between them. The CDR3 DNA reads TGTGCCAGCGGACCACCCGGGAGTAACACCGGGGAGCTGTTTTTT. Encoded protein: CASGPPGSNTGELFF.

V usage is TRBV7-8 and J usage is TRBJ2-5; perhaps TRBD1 as D (5 bases). Trimming removed 3 bases at V and 1 base at J, with 9 bases between. This CDR3 comprises 14 residues. Germline V gene data show CDR1 as SGHVS and CDR2 as FQNEAQ. The CDR3 coding sequence is TGTGCCAGCAGCTTCCGGACAACCCAAGAGACCCAGTACTTC. Protein sequence: CASSFRTTQETQYF. The variable domain in full, with the rest retrieved from reference TRBV7-8 and TRBJ2-5, is GAGVSQSPRYKVAKRGQDVALRCDPISGHVSLFWYQQALGQGPEFLTYFQNEAQLDKSGLPSDRFFAERPEGSVSTLKIQRTQQEDSAVYLCASSFRTTQETQYFGPGTRLLVL.

This clone was observed a handful of times. The same CDR3 also results from other DNA sequences found in this sample. The rearrangement uses TRBV18 and TRBJ1-1; a weak D match, TRBD1 (6 bases). The CDR3 is made up of 14 amino acids. In germline, CDR1 is KGHSH, CDR2 LQKENI. The ends were cut back, 3 bases at V and 0 bases at J, with 8 bases in the middle. DNA for the CDR3: TGTGCCAGCTCACCCGGACAGTTGAACACTGAAGCTTTCTTT. It encodes CASSPGQLNTEAFF.

The rearrangement links TRBV30 to TRBJ2-3; 8 bases are a match to TRBD2. Germline V gives CDR1 GTSNPN, CDR2 SVGIG (reference sequence). The CDR3 length is 15 residues. Germline trimming cut 1 base from V and 3 bases from J; bases unmatched to any gene: 6. CDR3 DNA: TGTGCCTGGAGTGGAGCGGGAGTTAGTACAGATACGCAGTATTTT. Protein product: CAWSGAGVSTDTQYF.

The rearrangement uses TRBV30 and TRBJ1-1; D gene unclear. V lost 4 bases and J 1 base, leaving 13 bases between the germline ends. Germline V gene sequence: CDR1 GTSNPN, CDR2 SVGIG (reference sequence). The CDR3 length is 14 residues. CDR3 loop: CAWTMRTANTEAFF. The DNA of the CDR3 is TGTGCCTGGACCATGAGAACAGCGAACACTGAAGCTTTCTTT.

This clone appeared a few times. This chain joins TRBV5-4 and TRBJ2-1; 10 bases agree with TRBD2. CDR1 is SGHNT and CDR2 is YYREEE in the germline V gene (reference sequence). Germline trimming cut 4 bases from V and 6 bases from J; bases unmatched to any gene: 13. This CDR3 has 17 amino acids. CDR3 coding DNA: TGTGCCAGCAGCCCACCTACCGGGACTAGCGTAATCAATGAGCAGTTCTTC. It codes for CASSPPTGTSVINEQFF.

As DNA, the CDR3 is TGTGCCTGGAGTGATAGTGTGAACACTGAAGCTTTCTTT. Its protein product is CAWSDSVNTEAFF. V gene TRBV30 combines with J gene TRBJ1-1; D is ambiguous. Trimming removed 1 base from V and 0 bases from J, with 6 bases in between. In germline, CDR1 is GTSNPN, CDR2 SVGIG (reference sequence). The CDR3 length is 13 residues.

This clone came up a few times. CDR3 DNA: TGTGCCATCCAGGACAGGGATAGCAATCAGCCCCAGCATTTT. This gives the protein CAIQDRDSNQPQHF. This chain uses TRBV6-5 with TRBJ1-5, with 8 bases matching TRBD1. Germline V gives CDR1 MNHEY, CDR2 SVGAGI. With 10 bases clipped from V and 0 bases from J, the junction kept 5 bases outside the gene matches. The CDR3 sequence is 14 residues long.

The chain recombines TRBV30 with TRBJ1-1; D is possibly TRBD1 (6 bases). The CDR3 runs 13 residues. The V end lost 2 bases, the J end lost 4 bases, and 11 bases lay between the germline ends. CDR1 GTSNPN and CDR2 SVGIG come from the germline V gene (reference sequence). CDR3 nucleotides: TGTGCCTGGAGTTTATCAGGGGCCACTGAAGCTTTCTTT. Amino acids: CAWSLSGATEAFF.

This chain uses TRBV19 with TRBJ2-1, with 7 positions matching TRBD1. The CDR3 loop spans 15 amino acids. Trimming at V came to 6 bases and at J to 0 bases, leaving 5 bases not matched to a gene. Per germline, CDR1 LNHDA and CDR2 SQIVND (reference sequence). This chain's CDR3 is CASSPDRASYNEQFF. The CDR3 coding sequence is TGTGCCAGTAGCCCAGACAGGGCCTCCTACAATGAGCAGTTCTTC.

The gene calls are TRBV18 and TRBJ1-1, with a tentative D call TRBD1 (6 bases). This CDR3 has 14 amino acids. V was shortened by 3 bases and J by 4 bases, with 12 bases between the two germline ends. Germline CDR1 and CDR2: KGHSH and LQKENI. CDR3 sequence: CASSPGQSTTEAFF. CDR3 coding DNA: TGTGCCAGCTCACCTGGACAGAGCACCACTGAAGCTTTCTTT.